A single sample gave rise to the 29 T cell receptor beta chains below, sequenced in a study of cytomegalovirus exposure and HLA in healthy donors. The study ran its PCR with 60 Vbeta and 13 Jbeta primers. Assay used: immunoSEQ multiplex PCR; TCRdb lists only in-frame clones, some missing. The data contain about 180,000 clones, 84% of them singletons. Sequenced sample: PBMCs. These receptors were taken from a girl under 10 years old in good health and CMV-seropositive.

This clone showed up just a few times. This rearrangement joins TRBV6-6 to TRBJ1-1; no reliable D call. The germline V gene has CDR1 MNHNY and CDR2 SVGAGI (reference sequence). The V end was cut by 5 bases, the J end by 0 bases, with 10 bases between. The CDR3 spans 14 residues. CDR3: CASSTLTLNTEAFF. For the CDR3, the DNA is TGTGCCAGCAGTACCTTGACACTGAACACTGAAGCTTTCTTT.

This clone was counted once. The gene calls are TRBV2 and TRBJ2-3; 10 bases line up with TRBD2. The germline CDR1 and CDR2 sequences are SNHLY and FYNNEI. Unmatched junction bases numbered 8, after V lost 5 bases and J lost 0 bases. The CDR3 covers 17 residues. In DNA, the CDR3 is TGTGCCAGCAGTCGAGCGGGGGGGCGACTAAGCACAGATACGCAGTATTTT. Translation gives CASSRAGGRLSTDTQYF.

The V call is TRBV15, the J call TRBJ1-5; D possibly corresponds to TRBD1 (5 bases). The CDR3 extends over 16 amino acids. V was shortened by 3 bases and J by 1 base, with 13 bases between the two germline ends. From germline, CDR1 is LNHNV and CDR2 YYDKDF (reference sequence). The CDR3 here is CATSRATARSNQPQHF. CDR3 DNA sequence: TGTGCCACCAGCAGGGCGACAGCTCGAAGCAATCAGCCCCAGCATTTT. The entire variable domain, with the rest obtained from reference TRBV15 and TRBJ1-5, is as follows: DAMVIQNPRYQVTQFGKPVTLSCSQTLNHNVMYWYQQKSSQAPKLLFHYYDKDFNNEADTPDNFQSRRPNTSFCFLDIRSPGLGDTAMYLCATSRATARSNQPQHFGDGTRLSIL.

This chain joins TRBV30 and TRBJ1-2; no firm D call. Germline V gene data show CDR1 as GTSNPN and CDR2 as SVGIG (reference sequence). Trimming removed 0 bases at V and 4 bases at J, with 15 bases between. CDR3 length: 15 residues. CDR3 amino acids: CAWSVLTAVVYGYTF. CDR3 sequence (DNA): TGTGCCTGGAGTGTACTAACCGCAGTAGTCTATGGCTACACCTTC.

V is TRBV27 and J is TRBJ2-3; TRBD1 aligns across 9 bases. The CDR3 contains 15 residues. Unmatched junction bases numbered 7, after V lost 4 bases and J lost 5 bases. In germline, CDR1 is MNHEY, CDR2 SMNVEV (reference sequence). The CDR3 nucleotides are TGTGCCAGCAGTTCCCCGGGACAGGGAGGAGATACGCAGTATTTT. Encoded protein: CASSSPGQGGDTQYF.

A remark on this clone: Other DNA sequences within the sample encode an identical CDR3. The chain recombines TRBV27 with TRBJ2-7, with 8 bases fitting TRBD1. Germline V gene lookup returns CDR1 MNHEY and CDR2 SMNVEV (reference sequence). V dropped 6 bases and J dropped 1; count of bases not matched to a gene: 2. The CDR3 covers 13 residues. As DNA, the CDR3 is TGTGCCAGCAGAGACAGGGGATCCTACGAGCAGTACTTC. Its protein product is CASRDRGSYEQYF.

This clone has more than one count but fewer than ten. One end of the junction fails to match germline, which may point to a read error. This chain uses TRBV2 with TRBJ2-6; D gene ambiguous. The CDR3 runs to 16 residues. CDR1 is SNHLY and CDR2 is FYNNEI in the germline V gene. DNA for the CDR3: TGTGCCAGCAGGGAAGTTGGCCTCTCTGGGGCCAACGTCCTGACTTTC. Residues: CASREVGLSGANVLTF.

The chain has TRBV18 and TRBJ2-5, with D perhaps matching TRBD2 (5 bases). Trimming took 5 bases from V and 5 from J, leaving 18 bases between them. The CDR3 spans 15 residues. CDR1 and CDR2 from the germline V gene are KGHSH and LQKENI. CDR3 in DNA: TGTGCCAGCTCAGATCCTACCCTAGCCTGGGAGACCCAGTACTTC. Translated, it gives CASSDPTLAWETQYF.

The J gene is TRBJ2-6, the V gene TRBV11-2; TRBD1 matches at 8 bases. The junction had 10 bases not matched to a gene; V was cut back by 5 bases and J by 4 bases. The CDR3 totals 17 residues. Germline-derived CDR1 and CDR2 are SGHAT and FQNNGV. Here the CDR3 reads CASSVYGQGGGANVLTF. The CDR3 DNA follows: TGTGCCAGCAGCGTATACGGACAGGGCGGGGGGGCCAACGTCCTGACTTTC. Full variable domain (outside the CDR3, taken from reference TRBV11-2 and TRBJ2-6): EAGVAQSPRYKIIEKRQSVAFWCNPISGHATLYWYQQILGQGPKLLIQFQNNGVVDDSQLPKDRFSAERLKGVDSTLKIQPAKLEDSAVYLCASSVYGQGGGANVLTFGAGSRLTVL.

This chain links TRBV27 with TRBJ2-2; perhaps TRBD1 as D (6 bases). CDR1 and CDR2 from the germline V gene are MNHEY and SMNVEV (reference sequence). V dropped 5 bases and J dropped 1 base, with 11 bases sitting between them. The CDR3 is made up of 15 amino acids. In DNA, the CDR3 is TGTGCCAGCAGTCCCGAGACAGGGAACACCGGGGAGCTGTTTTTT. This encodes CASSPETGNTGELFF.

This chain links TRBV30 with TRBJ2-3; D is unresolved. The germline V gene encodes CDR1 GTSNPN and CDR2 SVGIG (reference sequence). V was trimmed by 4 bases and J by 2 bases, leaving 19 bases between them. This CDR3 contains 16 residues. The CDR3 bases are TGTGCCTGGATTGTCCTGCCCGGAGACTTCACAGATACGCAGTATTTT. Its protein product is CAWIVLPGDFTDTQYF.

The rearrangement links TRBV28 to TRBJ2-5; 9 positions agree with TRBD1. Germline CDR1 and CDR2: MDHEN and SYDVKM. CDR3 length: 15 residues. V lost 5 bases to trimming and J lost 4 bases; unmatched junction nucleotides: 8. The CDR3 loop is CASSHNRGPGETQYF. The CDR3 bases are TGTGCCAGCAGTCATAACAGGGGGCCGGGAGAGACCCAGTACTTC.

Only one count was recorded for this clone. V is TRBV4-1 and J is TRBJ2-5; 14 bases agree with TRBD2. The last part of the DNA fits TRBJ2-7 better; the J call may be wrong. Germline CDR1 is MGHRA and CDR2 is YSYEKL. The CDR3 has 20 residues. The CDR3 bases are TGCGCCAGCAGCCAAGAAGCCCCTTCGGGACTAGCGGGGGCACGTTACGAGCAGTACTTC. Translation gives CASSQEAPSGLAGARYEQYF.

The V and J genes are TRBV10-1 and TRBJ1-1, with TRBD1 identical over 10 bases. Germline V gives CDR1 WNHNN, CDR2 SYGVQD (reference sequence). Unmatched junction bases numbered 18, after V lost 9 bases and J lost 5 bases. There are 17 residues in the CDR3. The CDR3 protein is CASPEKGVGTGETEAFF. CDR3 coding DNA: TGCGCCAGTCCCGAGAAGGGAGTAGGGACAGGGGAGACTGAAGCTTTCTTT.

The rearrangement uses TRBV30 and TRBJ2-3, with a weak D call TRBD1 (6 bases). CDR1 GTSNPN and CDR2 SVGIG come from the germline V gene (reference sequence). This CDR3 has 15 residues. V lost 1 base and J 2 bases, leaving 13 bases between the germline ends. The CDR3 here is CAWSARTAITDTQYF. CDR3 DNA: TGTGCCTGGAGTGCTCGGACAGCTATCACAGATACGCAGTATTTT.

V and J are TRBV27 and TRBJ2-5; D ambiguous. This CDR3 spans 12 amino acids. Germline lookup yields CDR1 MNHEY and CDR2 SMNVEV (reference sequence). Trimming pared 10 bases from V and 7 bases from J, leaving 16 bases between. The CDR3 DNA reads TGTGCCACCGAAGGAGAGGATGCGACCCAGTACTTC. This codes for CATEGEDATQYF.

The count of this clone is one. The chain carries TRBV19 and TRBJ2-3, with 7 bases matching TRBD1. The CDR3 loop spans 15 amino acids. CDR1 LNHDA and CDR2 SQIVND come from the germline V gene (reference sequence). The V segment lost 6 bases and the J segment 2 bases; nucleotides outside the gene matches: 8. The CDR3 DNA reads as TGTGCCAGTAGCAGGGGGTTGCAGGCCACAGATACGCAGTATTTT. Amino acid sequence: CASSRGLQATDTQYF. Looking up the rest from reference TRBV19 and TRBJ2-3 gives the full variable domain: DGGITQSPKYLFRKEGQNVTLSCEQNLNHDAMYWYRQDPGQGLRLIYYSQIVNDFQKGDIAEGYSVSREKKESFPLTVTSAQKNPTAFYLCASSRGLQATDTQYFGPGTRLTVL.

The rearrangement uses TRBV2 and TRBJ2-1; TRBD1 matches 7 bases. With V trimmed by 6 bases and J by 6 bases, 11 bases remained unmatched. CDR3 length: 15 residues. Germline V gives CDR1 SNHLY, CDR2 FYNNEI. For the CDR3, the DNA is TGTGCCAGCAGCTGGGACAGCGGAAACTTCAATGAGCAGTTCTTC. Translation gives CASSWDSGNFNEQFF. The entire variable domain, with the rest obtained from reference TRBV2 and TRBJ2-1, is as follows: EPEVTQTPSHQVTQMGQEVILRCVPISNHLYFYWYRQILGQKVEFLVSFYNNEISEKSEIFDDQFSVERPDGSNFTLKIRSTKLEDSAMYFCASSWDSGNFNEQFFGPGTRLTVL.

This clone was counted a few times. The chain combines TRBV4-2 with TRBJ2-4; the D gene is possibly TRBD2 (7 bases). CDR3 length: 16 residues. Germline CDR1 is LGHNA and CDR2 is YNFKEQ. V lost 1 base and J lost 1, with 11 bases in between. In nucleotides, the CDR3 is TGTGCCAGCAGCCAAGGGGGGGGCCTGGCCAAAAACATTCAGTACTTC. Translation: CASSQGGGLAKNIQYF.

The V call is TRBV12-5, the J call TRBJ1-4; 7 nucleotides agree with TRBD1. The CDR3 has 14 residues. In germline, CDR1 is LGHNT, CDR2 FRNRAP. Germline trimming cut 7 bases from V and 6 bases from J; bases unmatched to any gene: 8. CDR3 nucleotides: TGTGCTAGTGCCTTGACAGGGAAGGATGAAAAACTGTTTTTT. Translated, it gives CASALTGKDEKLFF.

The chain is built from TRBV10-3 and TRBJ1-3; D gene unclear. Germline V lookup: CDR1 ENHRY, CDR2 SYGVKD. This CDR3 comprises 16 residues. The V end lost 0 bases, the J end lost 4 bases, and 13 bases lay between the germline ends. The CDR3 DNA is TGTGCCATCAGTGAGTCCAAGGCGGGGTTAGGAAACACCATATATTTT. Translated, it gives CAISESKAGLGNTIYF.

On this clone itself: A read error may produce the germline difference seen at one junction end. The chain carries TRBV2 and TRBJ1-1, with D unresolved. This CDR3 has 10 amino acids. Germline V CDR1 and CDR2: SNHLY, FYNNEI. CDR3 DNA sequence: TGTGCCAGCAGTGACGGCCCAGGTTCCTTT. Amino acid sequence: CASSDGPGSF.

This clone was counted a few times. DNA for the CDR3: TGTGCCAGTAGTATAGGACAGGGGGCAGATACGCAGTATTTT. Residues: CASSIGQGADTQYF. The chain has TRBV19 and TRBJ2-3; the match to TRBD1 covers 9 bases. Germline V gives CDR1 LNHDA, CDR2 SQIVND (reference sequence). This CDR3 spans 14 amino acids. Trimming at V came to 1 base and at J to 4 bases, leaving 0 bases not matched to a gene.

The chain recombines TRBV5-6 with TRBJ1-3, with 10 nucleotides matching TRBD1. Germline V lookup: CDR1 SGHDT, CDR2 YYEEEE. The CDR3 length is 18 residues. The V and J ends lost 5 bases and 1 base, in that order; junction bases with no gene match: 12. The CDR3 sequence: CASRGRGTGDVSGNTIYF. For the CDR3, the DNA is TGTGCCAGCAGGGGTCGGGGGACAGGGGACGTTTCTGGAAACACCATATATTTT.

The chain has TRBV2 and TRBJ2-1; D is unclear. CDR1 and CDR2 from the germline V gene are SNHLY and FYNNEI. The V and J ends lost 4 bases and 3 bases respectively, with 13 bases between them. The CDR3 totals 15 residues. As DNA, the CDR3 is TGTGCCAGCAGTGGTGGATCAGGCTTCTACAATGAGCAGTTCTTC. Translated, it gives CASSGGSGFYNEQFF.

This clone occurred once. The genes are TRBV11-3 and TRBJ2-2, with D possibly matching TRBD2 (6 bases). The CDR3 extends over 15 amino acids. V shed 3 bases and J shed 6 bases, with 14 bases lying between them. CDR1 and CDR2 from the germline V gene are SGHNT and YENEEA. This chain's CDR3 is CASSFPGSNAGELFF. Written as DNA, the CDR3 is TGTGCCAGCAGCTTTCCCGGGAGTAATGCCGGGGAGCTGTTTTTT.

The chain carries TRBV5-6 and TRBJ1-2; D is possibly TRBD1 (6 bases). V lost 4 bases to trimming and J lost 12 bases, with 16 bases between them. The CDR3 extends over 12 amino acids. The germline V gene encodes CDR1 SGHDT and CDR2 YYEEEE. This chain's CDR3 is CASSAARQADTF. Written as DNA, the CDR3 is TGTGCCAGCAGCGCCGCAAGACAGGCCGACACCTTC.

Only one count was recorded for this clone. This chain uses TRBV9 with TRBJ2-5, with TRBD2 matching 9 bases. Trimming cost V 0 bases and J 3 bases; bases outside gene matches: 9. The germline gives CDR1 SGDLS, CDR2 YYNGEE. This CDR3 comprises 17 residues. The CDR3 loop reads CASSVDPASGMKETQYF. The CDR3 DNA follows: TGTGCCAGCAGCGTAGACCCGGCTAGCGGGATGAAAGAGACCCAGTACTTC.

The gene calls are TRBV2 and TRBJ2-7, with D maybe TRBD1 (6 bases). Germline CDR1 is SNHLY and CDR2 is FYNNEI. Trimming stripped 5 bases from V and 0 bases from J, with 20 bases between. The CDR3 is 17 residues long. The CDR3 sequence is CASSLGPTGIISYEQYF. CDR3 DNA sequence: TGTGCCAGCAGTCTTGGCCCTACAGGGATCATCTCCTACGAGCAGTACTTC.